The 10 T cell receptor beta chains given below trace back to one sample, sequenced in a study of T cells expressing NK-cell markers. For each CDR3 protein, TCRdb gives one entry from its re-call of the 5' RACE reads, without DNA. The sample includes 350,000 to 450,000 distinct CDR3 sequences. Sequenced sample: blood T cells: a sorted CD56 or NKG2C T cell subset, CD4+ or CD8+ T cells, or bulk PBMC T cells (not recorded which). These TCRs come from a man between 18 and 69 years old in good health.

This chain joins TRBV5-1 and TRBJ2-5; the TCRdb D gene call, TRBD2, has no DNA to confirm it. From germline, CDR1 is SGHRS and CDR2 YFSETQ. The CDR3 is 16 amino acids. The CDR3 sequence: CASSFPPTSGGETQYF.

The CDR3 sequence: CASSRENGLAPTQYF. This chain joins TRBV6-1 and TRBJ2-5; TCRdb picks TRBD2, but there is no DNA to check that call. In germline, CDR1 is MNHNS, CDR2 SASEGT. There are 15 residues in the CDR3.

V and J are TRBV5-1 and TRBJ2-3. This CDR3 region has 14 residues. From germline, CDR1 is SGHRS and CDR2 YFSETQ. CDR3: CASRSQASTDTQYF.

J is TRBJ2-7 and V is TRBV20-1; the TCRdb call, TRBD1, lacks DNA for checking. The CDR3 is 14 residues long. Germline V gene sequence: CDR1 DFQATT, CDR2 SNEGSKA (reference sequence). The CDR3 is CSARRDTSSYEQYF.

The J gene is TRBJ1-4, the V gene TRBV7-9; TCRdb's D gene call, TRBD1, goes unchecked for lack of DNA. Germline V gives CDR1 SEHNR, CDR2 FQNEAQ (reference sequence). The CDR3 is 14 amino acids. CDR3: CASSLGQGRQKLFF.

The chain is built from TRBV13 and TRBJ1-1. The V gene's germline CDR1 is PRHDT and CDR2 FYEKMQ (reference sequence). There are 13 residues in the CDR3. Here the CDR3 reads CASKREPNTEAFF.

The genes are TRBV7-6 and TRBJ1-5; without DNA, the TCRdb call of TRBD1 cannot be checked. Per the germline V gene, CDR1 is SGHVS and CDR2 is FNYEAQ. CDR3 size: 14 residues. The CDR3 region is CASSVRQGGQPQHF.

This chain links TRBV29-1 with TRBJ2-7; TCRdb's assignment of TRBD1 cannot be checked, as there is no DNA. Germline V gives CDR1 SQVTM, CDR2 ANQGSEA. The CDR3 runs to 15 residues. CDR3 sequence: CSVRNHGGIVYEQYF.

The chain couples TRBV2 to TRBJ2-1; TCRdb indicates TRBD1, and absent DNA this call remains unverified. Germline V gives CDR1 SNHLY, CDR2 FYNNEI. This CDR3 is built from 15 residues. The CDR3 is CASSHWGVGYNEQFF.

CDR3 loop: CASSYSSPGGAYGEQYF. V is TRBV6-5 and J is TRBJ2-7; TCRdb indicates TRBD1, and absent DNA this call remains unverified. The CDR3 covers 17 residues. Germline CDR1 is MNHEY and CDR2 is SVGAGI.